This T cell receptor beta chain was captured by sequencing in a study of blood T cells in healthy people across ages. A second PCR of roughly 6 to 12 cycles used a sample-barcoded 5' primer and a J-beta primer mix. TCRdb analysed the 5' RACE reads with MiXCR anew, one entry per CDR3 protein. The table records fewer than 2 million distinct CDR3 sequences, 30% to 40% of them present only once. Study-wide results and limits: As naive T cell percentage varied, TCR beta diversity correlated strongly with it.

Caucasian individuals from Russia who were healthy and aged 6 to 90 acted as donors. This clonotype was found a few times. Its antigen is unknown. CDR1 and CDR2 (germline): LGHNA, YSLEER. The length of the CDR3 is 16 residues. V lost 1 base to trimming and J lost 7 bases; unmatched junction nucleotides: 10. V is TRBV4-3 and J is TRBJ2-5, with 9 positions matching TRBD1. The receptor was isolated from a human donor in good health. The sample was blood. The CDR3 protein is CASSQVVGQGGGTQYF. CDR3 DNA: TGCGCCAGCAGCCAAGTAGTGGGACAGGGAGGGGGGACCCAGTACTTC.